Listed below are T cell receptor beta chains from one sample, sequenced in a study of CD8 T cells in Susac syndrome. TCRdb passed the immunoSEQ multiplex PCR reads through MiXCR, listing each CDR3 protein once. The data show about 200,000 distinct CDR3 sequences, roughly 92% seen once. The source material was CD4+ T cells from PBMCs. The receptors were sampled from a human donor in good health. Each CDR3 is given with its conserved first and last residue. Fields, in order: D gene, V gene, J gene, CDR3 protein, CDR3 DNA. A D gene is named only where the DNA matches it firmly.

NA,TRBV4-1,TRBJ1-3,CASSQVRDSGNTIYF,TGCGCCAGCAGCCAAGTAAGGGACTCTGGAAACACCATATATTTT
TRBD1,TRBV5-1,TRBJ2-1,CASSLDPGGSHNEQFF,TGCGCCAGCAGCTTGGATCCAGGGGGCTCCCACAATGAGCAGTTCTTC
NA,TRBV27,TRBJ2-7,CASSSTPWEQYF,TGTGCCAGCAGTTCGACCCCTTGGGAGCAGTACTTC
NA,TRBV3-1,TRBJ1-1,CASSPRAMNTEAFF,TGTGCCAGCAGCCCCAGGGCCATGAACACTGAAGCTTTCTTT
NA,TRBV2,TRBJ1-5,CATNRDPGNQPQHF,TGTGCCACCAACCGGGACCCCGGCAATCAGCCCCAGCATTTT
NA,TRBV7-9,TRBJ2-5,CASSLTGTVQETQYF,TGTGCCAGCAGCTTGACCGGGACTGTCCAAGAGACCCAGTACTTC
NA,TRBV19,TRBJ2-4,CASMLGQTGNIQHF,TGTGCCAGTATGCTGGGACAAACGGGAAACATTCAGCACTTC
NA,TRBV3-1,TRBJ2-1,CASATVGLGSYNEQFF,TGTGCCAGCGCCACTGTTGGGTTAGGGTCCTACAATGAGCAGTTCTTC
TRBD1,TRBV3-1,TRBJ2-2,CASSLLGQVMTGELFF,TGTGCCAGCAGCTTACTGGGACAGGTTATGACCGGGGAGCTGTTTTTT
NA,TRBV9,TRBJ1-2,CASSQTYGYTF,TGTGCCAGCAGCCAAACCTATGGCTACACCTTC
NA,TRBV3-1,TRBJ2-7,CASSQDWGEKYF,TGTGCCAGCAGCCAAGACTGGGGGGAGAAGTACTTC
TRBD2,TRBV5-1,TRBJ2-2,CASSLREGTGELFF,TGCGCCAGCAGTCTCCGGGAGGGGACTGGGGAGCTGTTTTTT
NA,TRBV2,TRBJ1-6,CASSAGDGRNNSPLHF,TGTGCCAGCAGTGCGGGGGACGGCCGCAATAATTCACCCCTCCACTTT
TRBD1,TRBV18,TRBJ1-2,CASSKTDRGPHGYTF,TGTGCCAGCTCAAAGACGGACAGGGGGCCCCATGGCTACACCTTC
NA,TRBV7-9,TRBJ2-3,CASSSRAPWGTDTQYF,TGTGCCAGCAGCTCCAGGGCCCCCTGGGGCACAGATACGCAGTATTTT
NA,TRBV6-5,TRBJ1-6,CASSFLSRGSSYNSPLHF,TGTGCCAGCAGTTTCTTATCGCGGGGGAGCTCCTATAATTCACCCCTCCACTTT
NA,TRBV5-8,TRBJ2-5,CASSLGRGGQETQYF,TGTGCCAGCAGCTTGGGGAGGGGCGGCCAAGAGACCCAGTACTTC
TRBD1,TRBV20-1,TRBJ1-2,CSAPDRALPGYTF,TGCAGTGCCCCCGACAGGGCCTTGCCCGGCTACACCTTC
NA,TRBV19,TRBJ1-5,CASTGQLLGGNQPQHF,TGTGCCAGTACCGGACAGCTTTTAGGAGGCAATCAGCCCCAGCATTTT
TRBD1,TRBV5-1,TRBJ1-2,CASSLQGDIYGYTF,TGCGCCAGCAGCTTACAGGGGGACATTTATGGCTACACCTTC
TRBD2,TRBV3-1,TRBJ2-3,CASSYTSGITDTQYF,TGTGCCAGCAGCTACACTAGCGGTATCACAGATACGCAGTATTTT
NA,TRBV18,TRBJ2-3,CASSVQDTQYF,TGTGCCAGCTCAGTTCAAGATACGCAGTATTTT